The present TCR beta chain was sequenced within a study of blood T cell repertoires in COVID-19. Study-wide background: In each case, the material was cDNA or gDNA derived from T cells, B-cell-depleted T cells, or PBMCs.

Those enrolled in Seattle joined during active infection and were followed longitudinally afterward. Trimming shortened V by 5 bases and J by 0 bases, and 13 bases separated the two germline ends. The CDR3 totals 15 residues. Germline lookup yields CDR1 SGHTA and CDR2 FQGNSA. Assay: immunoSEQ multiplex PCR; the TCRdb copy retains only in-frame clones and omits some. Of about 180,000 clones in the sample, approximately 86% are singletons; the top ten hold approximately 7%. The source material was peripheral blood. The sequence came from an elderly man with COVID-19, enrolled during active disease. The chain links TRBV7-2 to TRBJ1-1; D is uncertain. The CDR3 bases are TGTGCCAGCAGCCGCCAGGTCAACATGAACACTGAAGCTTTCTTT. It encodes CASSRQVNMNTEAFF.